One and the same sample provided the 27 T cell receptor beta chains below, sequenced in a study of shared clonotypes between healthy human individuals. Repertoires were generated with immunoSEQ multiplex PCR, while TCRdb's copy carries only in-frame clones and drops some. This table holds roughly 2.1 million clones, 93% found once. CD8 cells regarded as naive lacked CD45RO, were positively chosen for CCR7, and omitted terminally differentiated effector memory CD45RA+ cells. The sequenced sample consisted of naive CD8+ T cells from PBMCs. The source is a man in his late teens or twenties in good health. Some clones in this sample may be carry-over from other donors' samples.

The rearrangement joins TRBV11-2 to TRBJ1-2, with D tentatively TRBD1 (5 bases). Germline assignment: CDR1 SGHAT and CDR2 FQNNGV. Trimming cost V 7 bases and J 3 bases, with 15 bases left between them. This CDR3 comprises 14 residues. CDR3: CASTRVPGDYGYTF. As DNA, the CDR3 is TGTGCCAGCACCCGCGTCCCGGGGGACTATGGCTACACCTTC.

The chain recombines TRBV2 with TRBJ1-2; D is uncertain. Trimming pared 3 bases from V and 7 bases from J, leaving 21 bases between. CDR1 is SNHLY, CDR2 FYNNEI, per germline. CDR3 length: 16 amino acids. The CDR3 DNA sequence: TGTGCCAGCAGTGAGAGAGACCCGTTCCTTCACCGTGGCTACACCTTC. Residues: CASSERDPFLHRGYTF.

V gene TRBV19 combines with J gene TRBJ1-1; D not certain. The germline V gene encodes CDR1 LNHDA and CDR2 SQIVND (reference sequence). V gave up 6 bases and J gave up 5 bases, with 13 bases separating them. This CDR3 comprises 13 residues. This CDR3 is CASSQSLWTEAFF. The CDR3 DNA follows: TGTGCCAGTAGCCAGTCTTTGTGGACTGAAGCTTTCTTT.

The V and J genes are TRBV18 and TRBJ2-3; the D is unclear. V was shortened by 0 bases and J by 6 bases, with 19 bases between the two germline ends. The CDR3 covers 17 residues. Germline-derived CDR1 and CDR2 are KGHSH and LQKENI. CDR3 coding DNA: TGTGCCAGCTCACCACCCCCCACCATATGGACCATTGATACGCAGTATTTT. Translation gives CASSPPPTIWTIDTQYF. The full variable domain, rest sourced from reference TRBV18 and TRBJ2-3, is NAGVMQNPRHLVRRRGQEARLRCSPMKGHSHVYWYRQLPEEGLKFMVYLQKENIIDESGMPKERFSAEFPKEGPSILRIQQVVRGDSAAYFCASSPPPTIWTIDTQYFGPGTRLTVL.

The chain joins TRBV5-4 to TRBJ1-5; 8 bases fit TRBD1. V dropped 0 bases and J dropped 4; count of bases not matched to a gene: 3. CDR1 is SGHNT and CDR2 is YYREEE in the germline V gene (reference sequence). This CDR3 region has 15 residues. The CDR3 loop is CASSLGQGMNQPQHF. CDR3 DNA sequence: TGTGCCAGCAGCTTGGGACAGGGGATGAATCAGCCCCAGCATTTT.

This clone showed up just once. The J gene is TRBJ2-7, the V gene TRBV5-6, with D unclear. CDR3 length equals 12 residues. Per the germline V gene, CDR1 is SGHDT and CDR2 is YYEEEE. Trimming stripped 1 base from V and 2 bases from J, with 4 bases between. CDR3 region: CASSLQPYEQYF. The CDR3 nucleotides are TGTGCCAGCAGCTTGCAACCCTACGAGCAGTACTTC.

As for this clone: Within the sample, other DNA sequences also encode this same CDR3. The gene calls are TRBV6-5 and TRBJ2-5, with D possibly TRBD1 on 5 matching bases. This CDR3 region has 12 residues. Germline CDR1 reads MNHEY; CDR2 reads SVGAGI. V dropped 4 bases and J dropped 5 bases, with 8 bases sitting between them. The CDR3 nucleotides read TGTGCCAGCAGTTTTTCAGGGGAGACCCAGTACTTC. Residues: CASSFSGETQYF.

CDR3 sequence reads: CASSQTSNGEQYF. In DNA form, the CDR3 reads TGCGCCAGCAGCCAAACTAGCAATGGGGAGCAGTACTTC. The V call is TRBV4-1, the J call TRBJ2-7, with a weak D call TRBD2 (6 bases). This CDR3 contains 13 residues. Germline-derived CDR1 and CDR2 are MGHRA and YSYEKL. V dropped 2 bases and J dropped 7 bases, with 12 bases sitting between them.

As concerns this clone: The sample holds other DNA sequences that translate to the same CDR3. The J gene is TRBJ2-4, the V gene TRBV28, with TRBD1 matching over 11 bases. CDR3 length: 13 amino acids. Germline CDR1 and CDR2: MDHEN and SYDVKM. Trimming at V came to 6 bases and at J to 8 bases, leaving 3 bases not matched to a gene. CDR3 amino acids: CASSRDRGDIQYF. The CDR3 DNA reads TGTGCCAGCAGCCGGGACAGGGGGGACATTCAGTACTTC.

A remark on this clone: Other DNA sequences in this sample translate to the same CDR3. The rearrangement uses TRBV7-9 and TRBJ2-5; no clear D gene. The germline V gene has CDR1 SEHNR and CDR2 FQNEAQ (reference sequence). Trimming took off 5 bases at V and 5 bases at J, with 9 bases between the two ends. CDR3 length: 12 amino acids. The CDR3 DNA reads TGTGCCAGCAGCCTCGCGAGGGAGACCCAGTACTTC. Protein: CASSLARETQYF.

The chain links TRBV6-1 to TRBJ2-1; tentative D call: TRBD2 (5 bases). V was shortened by 2 bases and J by 2 bases, with 10 bases between the two germline ends. The V gene's germline CDR1 is MNHNS and CDR2 SASEGT. This CDR3 comprises 15 residues. The chain's CDR3 is CASSEWQRTYNEQFF. Here the CDR3 DNA reads TGTGCCAGCAGTGAATGGCAGCGGACCTACAATGAGCAGTTCTTC.

The chain links TRBV12-1 to TRBJ2-7; the listed D gene, TRBD1, was not tested against the DNA. TRBV12-1 is tagged as a pseudogene. The CDR3 loop spans 15 amino acids. CDR3 coding DNA: TGTGCCAGCAGCTTAGGAGGGGGCGACAACTACGAGCAGTACTTC. Protein sequence: CASSLGGGDNYEQYF.

Of note for this clone: This same CDR3 is encoded by further DNA sequences in the sample. As DNA, the CDR3 is TGTGCCAGCAGCCTGTATTCCCAAGAGACCCAGTACTTC. As protein: CASSLYSQETQYF. The rearrangement links TRBV5-4 to TRBJ2-5, with unresolved D. This CDR3 spans 13 amino acids. Between the trimmed V and J ends, which lost 4 bases and 1 base, there was a span of 8 bases. The germline gives CDR1 SGHNT, CDR2 YYREEE (reference sequence).

The chain carries TRBV28 and TRBJ1-2, with TRBD1 identical over 11 bases. The ends lost 5 bases at V and 6 bases at J; junction bases unmatched: 23. There are 20 residues in the CDR3. Germline lookup yields CDR1 MDHEN and CDR2 SYDVKM. The CDR3 DNA is TGTGCCAGCAGTCCCAGGACAGGGGGCTTTGGATCGGTGGTCTTCGATGGCTACACCTTC. This encodes CASSPRTGGFGSVVFDGYTF.

The V gene is TRBV6-5, the J gene TRBJ2-5, with TRBD2 identical over 7 bases. Per germline, CDR1 MNHEY and CDR2 SVGAGI. V dropped 2 bases and J dropped 4; count of bases not matched to a gene: 10. This CDR3 spans 16 amino acids. The CDR3 spells CASSYLSRGSGETQYF. In nucleotides, the CDR3 is TGTGCCAGCAGTTACCTCAGCCGCGGGAGTGGAGAGACCCAGTACTTC.

This clone was counted once. The rearrangement joins TRBV6-5 to TRBJ2-7, with D maybe TRBD1 (5 bases). V was shortened by 3 bases and J by 2 bases, with 11 bases between the two germline ends. The CDR3 consists of 14 residues. Germline lookup yields CDR1 MNHEY and CDR2 SVGAGI. CDR3: CASSYSVGPYEQYF. The DNA of the CDR3 is TGTGCCAGCAGTTATTCGGTGGGGCCCTACGAGCAGTACTTC.

The V and J genes are TRBV12-5 and TRBJ2-1; the match to TRBD2 covers 10 bases. The CDR3 is 16 residues long. The trim removed 1 base at V and 9 bases at J, leaving 9 bases unmatched. Per the germline V gene, CDR1 is LGHNT and CDR2 is FRNRAP. CDR3 protein: CASGLGAGGPSSEQFF. In DNA, the CDR3 is TGTGCTAGTGGTTTGGGAGCGGGAGGGCCCTCGAGTGAGCAGTTCTTC.

The chain is built from TRBV11-3 and TRBJ2-1; D remains unclear. The V gene's germline CDR1 is SGHNT and CDR2 YENEEA. V lost 0 bases and J lost 7, with 4 bases in between. This CDR3 spans 12 amino acids. CDR3 nucleotides: TGTGCCAGCAGCTTAGATGGGAATGAGCAGTTCTTC. Its translation is CASSLDGNEQFF.

The chain joins TRBV29-1 to TRBJ2-7; D may be TRBD1 (5 bases). Per germline, CDR1 SQVTM and CDR2 ANQGSEA. This CDR3 has 12 amino acids. V dropped 4 bases and J dropped 7 bases, with 14 bases sitting between them. CDR3 in amino acids: CSVVPGSREQYF. DNA of the CDR3: TGCAGCGTTGTTCCAGGGTCCAGAGAGCAGTACTTC.

J is TRBJ1-4 and V is TRBV16; no firm D call. CDR1 KGHSY and CDR2 FQNENV come from the germline V gene. The CDR3 is made up of 17 amino acids. The ends were cut back, 4 bases at V and 1 base at J, with 16 bases in the middle. Here the CDR3 reads CASSPGGQPGTNEKLFF. In nucleotides, the CDR3 is TGTGCCAGCAGCCCTGGCGGGCAGCCGGGAACTAATGAAAAACTGTTTTTT.

In this sample, this clone turned up a few times. The same CDR3 also results from other DNA sequences found in this sample. J is TRBJ1-2 and V is TRBV9; no definite D call. The CDR3 runs 13 residues. Trimming shortened V by 0 bases and J by 1 base, and 4 bases separated the two germline ends. Germline-derived CDR1 and CDR2 are SGDLS and YYNGEE. The CDR3 reads CASSVEGNYGYTF. DNA of the CDR3: TGTGCCAGCAGCGTAGAGGGTAACTATGGCTACACCTTC. Combining the CDR3 with reference TRBV9 and TRBJ1-2 gives the whole variable domain DSGVTQTPKHLITATGQRVTLRCSPRSGDLSVYWYQQSLDQGLQFLIQYYNGEERAKGNILERFSAQQFPDLHSELNLSSLELGDSALYFCASSVEGNYGYTFGSGTRLTVV.

The chain carries TRBV27 and TRBJ1-2; D might be TRBD1 (6 bases). Germline CDR1 MNHEY, CDR2 SMNVEV (reference sequence). This CDR3 spans 14 amino acids. V was trimmed by 5 bases and J by 4 bases, leaving 14 bases between them. CDR3 amino acids: CASSSGGASYGYTF. CDR3 sequence (DNA): TGTGCCAGCAGTAGCGGGGGGGCCAGCTATGGCTACACCTTC.

The chain couples TRBV7-9 to TRBJ2-3; TRBD2 agrees at 7 bases. This CDR3 contains 15 residues. Germline CDR1 and CDR2: SEHNR and FQNEAQ (reference sequence). Trimming at V came to 5 bases and at J to 2 bases, leaving 7 bases not matched to a gene. CDR3 residues: CASSVSGINTDTQYF. In DNA, the CDR3 is TGTGCCAGCAGCGTCAGCGGGATTAACACAGATACGCAGTATTTT.

The chain is built from TRBV19 and TRBJ2-1; a weak D match, TRBD1 (6 bases). Germline V gives CDR1 LNHDA, CDR2 SQIVND (reference sequence). The CDR3 spans 13 residues. V lost 4 bases and J 6 bases, leaving 10 bases between the germline ends. In DNA, the CDR3 is TGTGCCAGTAGTAGGGGGCAGGTCAATGAGCAGTTCTTC. Protein sequence: CASSRGQVNEQFF.

This rearrangement joins TRBV7-6 to TRBJ2-7, with 7 bases that match TRBD1. Germline V gives CDR1 SGHVS, CDR2 FNYEAQ. CDR3 length equals 15 residues. J gave up 4 bases and V 5 bases, and 11 bases lay outside the gene matches. The CDR3 sequence: CASSPAGGSTYEQYF. In DNA, the CDR3 is TGTGCCAGCAGCCCCGCAGGGGGTAGTACGTACGAGCAGTACTTC.

The chain combines TRBV25-1 with TRBJ2-1, with D maybe TRBD2 (6 bases). The germline CDR1 and CDR2 sequences are MGHDK and SYGVNS. Trimming removed 3 bases at V and 0 bases at J, with 15 bases between. The CDR3 is 17 amino acids. CDR3 in DNA: TGTGCCAGCAGTGATCTTTTGGCGGGAAGCTCCTACAATGAGCAGTTCTTC. Its translation: CASSDLLAGSSYNEQFF.

The sample holds one count of this clone. The same CDR3 also results from other DNA sequences found in this sample. The chain combines TRBV5-6 with TRBJ2-7; TRBD1 matches at 7 bases. V shed 4 bases and J 4 bases; nucleotides not matched to a gene: 5. Germline lookup yields CDR1 SGHDT and CDR2 YYEEEE. This CDR3 has 13 residues. Here the CDR3 reads CASSAGTAYEQYF. CDR3 coding DNA: TGTGCCAGCAGCGCTGGGACAGCGTACGAGCAGTACTTC.